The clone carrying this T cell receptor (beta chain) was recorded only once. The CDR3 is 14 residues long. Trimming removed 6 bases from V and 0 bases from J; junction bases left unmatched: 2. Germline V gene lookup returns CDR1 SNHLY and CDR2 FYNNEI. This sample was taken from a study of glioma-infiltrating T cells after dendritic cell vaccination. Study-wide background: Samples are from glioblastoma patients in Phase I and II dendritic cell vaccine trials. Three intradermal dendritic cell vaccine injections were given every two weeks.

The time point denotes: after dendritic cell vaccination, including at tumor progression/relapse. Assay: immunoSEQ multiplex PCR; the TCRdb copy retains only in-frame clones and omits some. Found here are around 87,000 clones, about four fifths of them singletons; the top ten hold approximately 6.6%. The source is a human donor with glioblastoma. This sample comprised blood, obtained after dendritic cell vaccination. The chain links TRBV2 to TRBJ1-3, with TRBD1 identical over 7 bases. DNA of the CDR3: TGTGCCAGCAGCAGGGGGACCTCTGGAAACACCATATATTTT. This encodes CASSRGTSGNTIYF.